What follows are 16 T cell receptor beta chains derived from one specimen sequenced in a study of persistence of HIV-infected CD4 T cells (TCRdb year 2020). The intended sense of this specimen's treatment or condition label: suppressive antiretroviral therapy. Cells were stimulated with a pool of overlapping HIV-1 Gag 15-mer peptides at roughly 1 ug per peptide per mL. Memory CD4+ T cells that did not respond, being CD40L-negative, CD69-negative and CD45RO-high, were sorted as memory populations depleted of antigen-responding cells. These receptors are not linked to any known antigen. The immunoSEQ hsTCRB assay version 4 in survey mode was used to sequence TCRbeta repertoires from genomic DNA. TCRdb mirrors the immuneACCESS table, restricted to in-frame sequences. Some clones are absent from its copies; in checked studies, under half trace to an unresolved V gene, and the reason for the others is unknown. This sample comprises tens of thousands of clones, about 80% of them detected only once. In total, the top ten clones hold 14% of the sample.

Specimen: CD4+ T cells sorted from PBMCs after approximately 19-hour stimulation, collected from a patient who received antiretroviral therapy. This sample's cell subset or site label indicates: CD40L-CD69- CD45RO-high memory CD4 T cells not responding to Gag peptides. These receptors were taken from an adult man with HIV who was CMV-seropositive.

The genes are TRBV5-1 and TRBJ1-1; 8 bases are shared with TRBD1. The CDR3 consists of 14 residues. CDR1 is SGHRS and CDR2 is YFSETQ in the germline V gene. With V trimmed by 3 bases and J by 8 bases, 9 bases remained unmatched. The CDR3 here is CASSYWTGKGEAFF. The CDR3 region has the DNA TGCGCCAGCAGCTATTGGACAGGGAAGGGCGAAGCTTTCTTT.

The chain combines TRBV5-1 with TRBJ1-5, with no clear D. V lost 1 base, J lost 2 bases, and 7 bases lay in between. Per germline, CDR1 SGHRS and CDR2 YFSETQ. This CDR3 region has 14 residues. The CDR3 here is CASSLISGNQPQHF. CDR3 bases: TGCGCCAGCAGCTTGATTTCGGGCAATCAGCCCCAGCATTTT. Combining the CDR3 with reference TRBV5-1 and TRBJ1-5 gives the whole variable domain KAGVTQTPRYLIKTRGQQVTLSCSPISGHRSVSWYQQTPGQGLQFLFEYFSETQRNKGNFPGRFSGRQFSNSRSEMNVSTLELGDSALYLCASSLISGNQPQHFGDGTRLSIL.

The chain recombines TRBV29-1 with TRBJ2-1, with unresolved D. The length of the CDR3 is 13 residues. Trimming left V 3 bases short and J 7 bases short, with 13 bases between. Germline V gene sequence: CDR1 SQVTM, CDR2 ANQGSEA. CDR3 in amino acids: CSVENDRLNEQFF. DNA for the CDR3: TGCAGCGTTGAGAACGATAGGCTGAATGAGCAGTTCTTC.

The genes are TRBV18 and TRBJ2-2; 10 positions agree with TRBD2. Germline V gene lookup returns CDR1 KGHSH and CDR2 LQKENI. Trimming took 2 bases from V and 0 from J; bases not matched to a gene: 3. The CDR3 consists of 17 residues. Here the CDR3 reads CASSPWTSGTNTGELFF. The CDR3 DNA reads as TGTGCCAGCTCACCATGGACTAGCGGAACGAACACCGGGGAGCTGTTTTTT.

This clone was recorded a few times. This chain links TRBV19 with TRBJ1-6, with TRBD1 identical over 7 bases. V lost 3 bases, J lost 7 bases, and 9 bases stayed unmatched. CDR3 length equals 16 residues. Germline loops: CDR1 LNHDA, CDR2 SQIVND (reference sequence). CDR3 sequence reads: CASSIQGGVQNSPLHF. The CDR3 nucleotides are TGTGCCAGTAGTATCCAGGGGGGAGTCCAGAATTCACCCCTCCACTTT.

J is TRBJ2-1 and V is TRBV19; TRBD2 might be the D (7 bases). The CDR3 runs to 17 residues. CDR1 is LNHDA and CDR2 is SQIVND in the germline V gene (reference sequence). Trimming removed 6 bases at V and 4 bases at J, with 22 bases between. CDR3 coding DNA: TGTGCCAGTAGCTCTCAAACAGCGGGGACACCGTACAATGAGCAGTTCTTC. Protein: CASSSQTAGTPYNEQFF. The full variable domain, rest sourced from reference TRBV19 and TRBJ2-1, is DGGITQSPKYLFRKEGQNVTLSCEQNLNHDAMYWYRQDPGQGLRLIYYSQIVNDFQKGDIAEGYSVSREKKESFPLTVTSAQKNPTAFYLCASSSQTAGTPYNEQFFGPGTRLTVL.

V is TRBV19 and J is TRBJ1-5; D might be TRBD1 (5 bases). Trimming left V 2 bases short and J 6 bases short, with 14 bases between. CDR1 LNHDA and CDR2 SQIVND come from the germline V gene (reference sequence). This CDR3 region has 15 residues. For the CDR3, the DNA is TGTGCCAGTAGTATATTCGCAGGGAAGGGTCAGCCCCAGCATTTT. Protein product: CASSIFAGKGQPQHF.

This clone occurred once. The chain carries TRBV3-1 (or the pseudogene TRBV3-2) and TRBJ2-5, with 11 nucleotides matching TRBD2. Germline V gives CDR1 LGHDT, CDR2 YNNKEL (reference sequence). V lost 6 bases and J lost 2; bases outside the gene matches: 5. This CDR3 spans 15 amino acids. The CDR3 loop is CASRRGTSGQETQYF. The CDR3 bases are TGTGCCAGCAGACGCGGGACTAGCGGTCAAGAGACCCAGTACTTC.

This rearrangement joins TRBV29-1 to TRBJ1-2; D is unclear. This CDR3 has 14 amino acids. CDR1 is SQVTM and CDR2 is ANQGSEA in the germline V gene. V lost 3 bases and J lost 6, with 17 bases in between. CDR3 nucleotides: TGCAGCGTTGATGGGGAATATCTGGGGAATGGCTACACCTTC. Translation gives CSVDGEYLGNGYTF.

V is TRBV19 and J is TRBJ2-7, with TRBD2 matching 8 bases. J lost 3 bases, V lost 4 bases, and 8 bases had no gene match. This CDR3 region has 15 residues. Germline V CDR1 and CDR2: LNHDA, SQIVND (reference sequence). CDR3 sequence: CASSKGLGPVYEQYF. CDR3 bases: TGTGCCAGTAGTAAGGGACTAGGCCCAGTCTACGAGCAGTACTTC.

The chain is built from TRBV6-2 or TRBV6-3 and TRBJ1-2; no clear D gene. CDR1 is MNHEY, CDR2 SVGEGT, per germline. Trimming removed 4 bases from V and 9 bases from J, with 12 bases in between. The CDR3 is made up of 12 amino acids. The CDR3 reads CASSSRSWSYTF. In DNA form, the CDR3 reads TGTGCCAGCAGTTCCCGCTCATGGAGCTACACCTTC.

The V and J genes are TRBV30 and TRBJ2-7; TRBD1 aligns across 7 bases. CDR1 and CDR2 (germline): GTSNPN, SVGIG (reference sequence). This CDR3 contains 12 residues. V shed 3 bases and J 8 bases; nucleotides not matched to a gene: 7. The CDR3 region is CAWSRTGEKQYF. The CDR3 region has the DNA TGTGCCTGGAGCCGAACAGGGGAAAAGCAGTACTTC.

V and J are TRBV9 and TRBJ2-1, with a possible D match to TRBD1 (5 bases). This CDR3 is 15 amino acids long. Germline V gene lookup returns CDR1 SGDLS and CDR2 YYNGEE. V shed 7 bases and J shed 5 bases, with 19 bases lying between them. CDR3 coding DNA: TGTGCCAGCGGCCCCAGGGCCACAAGGGACAATGAGCAGTTCTTC. Protein sequence: CASGPRATRDNEQFF.

This chain connects TRBV30 to TRBJ2-2, with D possibly being TRBD2 (6 bases). Per the germline V gene, CDR1 is GTSNPN and CDR2 is SVGIG (reference sequence). The V end lost 8 bases, the J end lost 7 bases, and 29 bases lay between the germline ends. The CDR3 runs to 17 residues. CDR3 sequence (DNA): TGTGCCGGCCTGACCTGGGTCGGGACTCCTAAGAGCGGGGAGCTGTTTTTT. It codes for CAGLTWVGTPKSGELFF.

This clone was counted a single time. The V call is TRBV10-3, the J call TRBJ2-2, with D tentatively TRBD1 (6 bases). V was cut by 2 bases and J by 8 bases, with 12 bases left in between. The CDR3 runs 14 residues. Germline values: CDR1 ENHRY, CDR2 SYGVKD. CDR3 coding DNA: TGTGCCATCAGTGAGCAGACACAGGGAGGGGAGCTGTTTTTT. The encoded protein is CAISEQTQGGELFF.

This clone ranks as medium-sized. The V call is TRBV3-1 (or the pseudogene TRBV3-2), the J call TRBJ2-3; maybe TRBD1 (7 bases). This CDR3 comprises 18 residues. Germline lookup yields CDR1 LGHDT and CDR2 YNNKEL (reference sequence). V was trimmed by 0 bases and J by 0 bases, leaving 16 bases between them. In nucleotides, the CDR3 is TGTGCCAGCAGCCAAGATCGGAGGGGGACAGCTAGCACAGATACGCAGTATTTT. Its translation: CASSQDRRGTASTDTQYF.